The clone carrying this T cell receptor (beta chain) came up once. Clones were sequenced by immunoSEQ multiplex PCR, and TCRdb holds only the in-frame ones, with some missing. The table has about 99,000 clones, around 95% seen once; the top ten hold 2% to 2.5%. The sample originates from a study of OX40 agonist ivuxolimab in advanced cancers. There are 12 residues in the CDR3. Germline CDR1 reads SQVTM; CDR2 reads ANQGSEA. V lost 1 base and J 7 bases, leaving 11 bases between the germline ends. V and J are TRBV29-1 and TRBJ2-7; D unresolved. The sample here was CD4+ or CD8+ T cells sorted from blood, taken in a trial of the OX40 agonist ivuxolimab. This TCR came from an adult with an advanced solid tumor such as melanoma, head and neck, liver or kidney cancer. The CDR3, as DNA: TGCAGCGTTGAAGTTTCTCCGCGAGAGCAGTACTTC. Its translation: CSVEVSPREQYF.